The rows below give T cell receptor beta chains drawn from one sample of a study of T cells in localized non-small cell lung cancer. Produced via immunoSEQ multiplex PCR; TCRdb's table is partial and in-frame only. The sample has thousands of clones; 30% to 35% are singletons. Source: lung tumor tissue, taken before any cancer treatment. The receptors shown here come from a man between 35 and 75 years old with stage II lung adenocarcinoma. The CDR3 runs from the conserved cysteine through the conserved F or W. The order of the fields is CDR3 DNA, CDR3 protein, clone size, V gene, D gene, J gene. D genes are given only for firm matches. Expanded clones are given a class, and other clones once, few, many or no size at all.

cdr3_nt: TGCACCAGCAGCCAAGCCAGGGAGTGGGAAAACACCGGGGAGCTGTTTTTT
cdr3_aa: CTSSQAREWENTGELFF
clone_size: medium-sized
v_call: TRBV1
d_call: -
j_call: TRBJ2-2

cdr3_nt: TGTGCCAGCAGCTTCAGATACTATAATTCACCCCTCCACTTT
cdr3_aa: CASSFRYYNSPLHF
clone_size: medium-sized
v_call: TRBV11-3
d_call: -
j_call: TRBJ1-6

cdr3_nt: TGTGCCAGCAGCTTAGTGCGGCGGACCGGGGAGCTGTTTTTT
cdr3_aa: CASSLVRRTGELFF
clone_size: medium-sized
v_call: TRBV11-3
d_call: -
j_call: TRBJ2-2

cdr3_nt: TGTGCCAGCAGCTCCGACAGAGTAGCCAAAAACATTCAGTACTTC
cdr3_aa: CASSSDRVAKNIQYF
clone_size: medium-sized
v_call: TRBV6-8
d_call: -
j_call: TRBJ2-4

cdr3_nt: TGTGCCAGCAGGGTAGGACAGAACACCGGGGAGCTGTTTTTT
cdr3_aa: CASRVGQNTGELFF
clone_size: medium-sized
v_call: TRBV6-8
d_call: -
j_call: TRBJ2-2

cdr3_nt: TGTGCCAGCAGCTTAGGGAGGGCAGGCCACACCATATATTTT
cdr3_aa: CASSLGRAGHTIYF
clone_size: large
v_call: TRBV11-3
d_call: -
j_call: TRBJ1-3

cdr3_nt: TGTGCCAGCAGCCAGCGCTCAGGAAGCTACAATGAGCAGTTCTTC
cdr3_aa: CASSQRSGSYNEQFF
clone_size: -
v_call: TRBV11-3
d_call: -
j_call: TRBJ2-1

cdr3_nt: TGTGCCAGCAGTTTATTCGGTTCACCCCTCCACTTT
cdr3_aa: CASSLFGSPLHF
clone_size: -
v_call: TRBV28
d_call: -
j_call: TRBJ1-6

cdr3_nt: TGTGCCAGCAGCTTAAACGGACAGGGGAACACTGAAGCTTTCTTT
cdr3_aa: CASSLNGQGNTEAFF
clone_size: few
v_call: TRBV7-6
d_call: TRBD1
j_call: TRBJ1-1

cdr3_nt: TGTGCCAGCAGTTGGGGACAGGGGGCGCCGGACAATCAGCCCCAGCATTTT
cdr3_aa: CASSWGQGAPDNQPQHF
clone_size: -
v_call: TRBV6-8
d_call: TRBD1
j_call: TRBJ1-5

cdr3_nt: TGTGCCACCAGCAGAGATGGACAGGGGTTTTACGAGCAGTACTTC
cdr3_aa: CATSRDGQGFYEQYF
clone_size: -
v_call: TRBV15
d_call: TRBD1
j_call: TRBJ2-7

cdr3_nt: TGTGCCAGCAGCTTACCGGGGGCTACTGAAGCTTTCTTT
cdr3_aa: CASSLPGATEAFF
clone_size: -
v_call: TRBV7-4
d_call: -
j_call: TRBJ1-1

cdr3_nt: TGTGCCACGAAGGGAGACACCAAGACCCAGTACTTC
cdr3_aa: CATKGDTKTQYF
clone_size: -
v_call: TRBV30
d_call: -
j_call: TRBJ2-5

cdr3_nt: TGTGCCAGCAGCAAAACGACAGAGAACACTGAAGCTTTCTTT
cdr3_aa: CASSKTTENTEAFF
clone_size: few
v_call: TRBV11-3
d_call: -
j_call: TRBJ1-1

cdr3_nt: TGCGCCAGCAGCCCTAGCGGGGGGGCCTCCTACGAGCAGTACTTC
cdr3_aa: CASSPSGGASYEQYF
clone_size: few
v_call: TRBV5-1
d_call: TRBD2
j_call: TRBJ2-7

cdr3_nt: TGTGCCAGTAGTCTGACGAGTACCTCCTACGAGCAGTACTTC
cdr3_aa: CASSLTSTSYEQYF
clone_size: -
v_call: TRBV19
d_call: -
j_call: TRBJ2-7

cdr3_nt: TGCGCCAGCAGCGAGGGGAGGACTGAAGCTTTCTTT
cdr3_aa: CASSEGRTEAFF
clone_size: -
v_call: TRBV4-1
d_call: -
j_call: TRBJ1-1

cdr3_nt: TGTGCCAGCTCACCGCGGGGGCCAGATGGGGAGACCCAGTACTTC
cdr3_aa: CASSPRGPDGETQYF
clone_size: once
v_call: TRBV18
d_call: -
j_call: TRBJ2-5

cdr3_nt: TGTGCAAGTCGCTTAGCGTTGGGTAGCGGGGGCCGTAGCTCCTACAATGAGCAGTTCTTC
cdr3_aa: CASRLALGSGGRSSYNEQFF
clone_size: few
v_call: TRBV12-2
d_call: -
j_call: TRBJ2-1

cdr3_nt: TGTGCCAGCAGTCCGACAGGGGACATTCAGTACTTC
cdr3_aa: CASSPTGDIQYF
clone_size: -
v_call: TRBV9
d_call: TRBD1
j_call: TRBJ2-4

cdr3_nt: TGCGCCAGCAGTGAGCCAACTACCAGGTCGCTATATAATTCACCCCTCCACTTT
cdr3_aa: CASSEPTTRSLYNSPLHF
clone_size: -
v_call: TRBV10-2
d_call: -
j_call: TRBJ1-6

cdr3_nt: TGTGCCAGCAGCGAAACAGGGTCCACTGAAGCTTTCTTT
cdr3_aa: CASSETGSTEAFF
clone_size: few
v_call: TRBV9
d_call: -
j_call: TRBJ1-1

cdr3_nt: TGTGCCAGTAGACCCGGGACAGGGAGCTCTGGGGCCAACGTCCTGACTTTC
cdr3_aa: CASRPGTGSSGANVLTF
clone_size: -
v_call: TRBV19
d_call: TRBD1
j_call: TRBJ2-6

cdr3_nt: TGTGCCAGCAGAAAACTAGCGGGGGCTAGCACAGATACGCAGTATTTT
cdr3_aa: CASRKLAGASTDTQYF
clone_size: -
v_call: TRBV11-3
d_call: TRBD2
j_call: TRBJ2-3

cdr3_nt: TGTGCCAGCAGCTTGTCCGGGACAGTAAATTACGAGCAGTACTTC
cdr3_aa: CASSLSGTVNYEQYF
clone_size: medium-sized
v_call: TRBV11-3
d_call: TRBD1
j_call: TRBJ2-7

cdr3_nt: TGTGCCAGCAGCCATTGGGGACTGACTGAAGAGACCCAGTACTTC
cdr3_aa: CASSHWGLTEETQYF
clone_size: few
v_call: TRBV14
d_call: -
j_call: TRBJ2-5

cdr3_nt: TGCGCCAGCAGCCACCCGGACCAGGTTAACAAACTGTTTTTT
cdr3_aa: CASSHPDQVNKLFF
clone_size: few
v_call: TRBV4-1
d_call: -
j_call: TRBJ1-4

cdr3_nt: TGCAGCGTACTCGACAGGGCAACTAATGAAAAACTGTTTTTT
cdr3_aa: CSVLDRATNEKLFF
clone_size: -
v_call: TRBV29-1
d_call: TRBD1
j_call: TRBJ1-4

cdr3_nt: TGTGCCAGCAGCTTAAGGGAGGGTCGGTCCGGGGCCAACGTCCTGACTTTC
cdr3_aa: CASSLREGRSGANVLTF
clone_size: medium-sized
v_call: TRBV11-3
d_call: TRBD2
j_call: TRBJ2-6

cdr3_nt: TGTGCCAGCTCACCACCGAGGGACAGGCTGGGGGAGCAGTACTTC
cdr3_aa: CASSPPRDRLGEQYF
clone_size: few
v_call: TRBV18
d_call: TRBD1
j_call: TRBJ2-7

cdr3_nt: TGTGCCAGCAGCTTTGGACAGGCATGGAGGTCAGATACGCAGTATTTT
cdr3_aa: CASSFGQAWRSDTQYF
clone_size: medium-sized
v_call: TRBV11-3
d_call: TRBD1
j_call: TRBJ2-3

cdr3_nt: TGTGCCAGCCTCAGGAGGCTGAACACTGAAGCTTTCTTT
cdr3_aa: CASLRRLNTEAFF
clone_size: large
v_call: TRBV6-8
d_call: -
j_call: TRBJ1-1

cdr3_nt: TGCAGCGTTGAAGACCCGACAGGGGACGAAGCTAGGCAGTACTTC
cdr3_aa: CSVEDPTGDEARQYF
clone_size: -
v_call: TRBV29-1
d_call: TRBD1
j_call: TRBJ2-7

cdr3_nt: TGTGCCAGCAGCTCGGGCGAGGGGGGGGAAAAACTGTTTTTT
cdr3_aa: CASSSGEGGEKLFF
clone_size: -
v_call: TRBV11-3
d_call: -
j_call: TRBJ1-4

cdr3_nt: TGCGCCAGCAGCCCCGGGACAGGGGTTTATGGCTACACCTTC
cdr3_aa: CASSPGTGVYGYTF
clone_size: few
v_call: TRBV1
d_call: -
j_call: TRBJ1-2

cdr3_nt: TGTGCCAGCAGCTTAACCGGCTCTAGAAACACCATATATTTT
cdr3_aa: CASSLTGSRNTIYF
clone_size: few
v_call: TRBV11-3
d_call: -
j_call: TRBJ1-3

cdr3_nt: TGTGCCAGCAGCCCTAGGACAGGGGCGAACACCGGGGAGCTGTTTTTT
cdr3_aa: CASSPRTGANTGELFF
clone_size: -
v_call: TRBV11-3
d_call: TRBD1
j_call: TRBJ2-2

cdr3_nt: TGTGCCAGCGGAACTGTAAAGCGGGGGGAGAACAATGAGCAGTTCTTC
cdr3_aa: CASGTVKRGENNEQFF
clone_size: few
v_call: TRBV28
d_call: TRBD2
j_call: TRBJ2-1

cdr3_nt: TGTGCCAGCAGTGCCCCAGGGCAGATCCAAGGAGCTTTCTTT
cdr3_aa: CASSAPGQIQGAFF
clone_size: few
v_call: TRBV9
d_call: -
j_call: TRBJ1-1

cdr3_nt: TGTGCCAGCAGTTACGGGCAGAGCAATCAGCCCCAGCATTTT
cdr3_aa: CASSYGQSNQPQHF
clone_size: medium-sized
v_call: TRBV6-8
d_call: -
j_call: TRBJ1-5

cdr3_nt: TGTGCCAGTTCTGGGGCTGGGGTGCAGCCCCAGCATTTT
cdr3_aa: CASSGAGVQPQHF
clone_size: few
v_call: TRBV12-5
d_call: -
j_call: TRBJ1-5

cdr3_nt: TGTGCCAGCAGTGGGCGGAGGGCGGATGTGAACACCGGGGAGCTGTTTTTT
cdr3_aa: CASSGRRADVNTGELFF
clone_size: -
v_call: TRBV6-8
d_call: -
j_call: TRBJ2-2

cdr3_nt: TGTGCCTGGAGTGCCGGGACAGGGTCCCACAATGAGCAGTTCTTC
cdr3_aa: CAWSAGTGSHNEQFF
clone_size: -
v_call: TRBV30
d_call: TRBD1
j_call: TRBJ2-1

cdr3_nt: TGTGCCAGCTCACCACCCAGCGGCTACGAGCAGTACTTC
cdr3_aa: CASSPPSGYEQYF
clone_size: -
v_call: TRBV18
d_call: -
j_call: TRBJ2-7

cdr3_nt: TGTGCCAGCTCACCACTTGGGGGGCAGAGCTCCTACAATGAGCAGTTCTTC
cdr3_aa: CASSPLGGQSSYNEQFF
clone_size: -
v_call: TRBV18
d_call: -
j_call: TRBJ2-1

cdr3_nt: TGTGCCAGCAGCGCGATACAGGGGGCGCCTGGCTACACCTTC
cdr3_aa: CASSAIQGAPGYTF
clone_size: few
v_call: TRBV9
d_call: TRBD1
j_call: TRBJ1-2

cdr3_nt: TGTGCCAGCAGCTTTCCAGGGGCGGGCACAGATACGCAGTATTTT
cdr3_aa: CASSFPGAGTDTQYF
clone_size: large
v_call: TRBV11-3
d_call: -
j_call: TRBJ2-3

cdr3_nt: TGTGCCAGCAGTGCAGGCAGGGGGGAATTAAATGAGCAGTTCTTC
cdr3_aa: CASSAGRGELNEQFF
clone_size: once
v_call: TRBV25-1
d_call: -
j_call: TRBJ2-1

cdr3_nt: TGTGCCAGCAGTTTAGGTCAGGTTAATGGCTACACCTTC
cdr3_aa: CASSLGQVNGYTF
clone_size: -
v_call: TRBV28
d_call: -
j_call: TRBJ1-2

cdr3_nt: TGTGCCAGCAGTTTAGAAGGCACTGAAGCTTTCTTT
cdr3_aa: CASSLEGTEAFF
clone_size: -
v_call: TRBV28
d_call: -
j_call: TRBJ1-1

cdr3_nt: TGTGCCAGCAGTTTGACCCGAGGCGAAAAACTGTTTTTT
cdr3_aa: CASSLTRGEKLFF
clone_size: few
v_call: TRBV6-4
d_call: -
j_call: TRBJ1-4

cdr3_nt: TGCGCCAGCAGCCAAGATGGCATGGGCAATCAGCCCCAGCATTTT
cdr3_aa: CASSQDGMGNQPQHF
clone_size: few
v_call: TRBV4-1
d_call: -
j_call: TRBJ1-5

cdr3_nt: TGTGCCAGCAGCCCTGACAGGGGGCGCGGTGGCTACACCTTC
cdr3_aa: CASSPDRGRGGYTF
clone_size: -
v_call: TRBV28
d_call: TRBD1
j_call: TRBJ1-2

cdr3_nt: TGTGCCAGCTCACGTGGGGCAGGGGGGGATCAGCCCCAGCATTTT
cdr3_aa: CASSRGAGGDQPQHF
clone_size: -
v_call: TRBV18
d_call: TRBD1
j_call: TRBJ1-5

cdr3_nt: TGCAGCGTCGTACCCGAGTCCCAAACGCAGTATTTT
cdr3_aa: CSVVPESQTQYF
clone_size: -
v_call: TRBV29-1
d_call: -
j_call: TRBJ2-3

cdr3_nt: TGTGCCAGCACCAGACAGAACACTGAAGCTTTCTTT
cdr3_aa: CASTRQNTEAFF
clone_size: -
v_call: TRBV6-8
d_call: -
j_call: TRBJ1-1

cdr3_nt: TGTGCCAGCAGCCCGACGGGGGAAGGTGGCTACACCTTC
cdr3_aa: CASSPTGEGGYTF
clone_size: -
v_call: TRBV6-8
d_call: -
j_call: TRBJ1-2

cdr3_nt: TGTGCCAGCAGTTACAGGGCGAACACTGAAGCTTTCTTT
cdr3_aa: CASSYRANTEAFF
clone_size: -
v_call: TRBV6-8
d_call: -
j_call: TRBJ1-1

cdr3_nt: TGTGCCAGCACCCCAGATTATAGCTCCTACAATGAGCAGTTCTTC
cdr3_aa: CASTPDYSSYNEQFF
clone_size: -
v_call: TRBV11-3
d_call: -
j_call: TRBJ2-1